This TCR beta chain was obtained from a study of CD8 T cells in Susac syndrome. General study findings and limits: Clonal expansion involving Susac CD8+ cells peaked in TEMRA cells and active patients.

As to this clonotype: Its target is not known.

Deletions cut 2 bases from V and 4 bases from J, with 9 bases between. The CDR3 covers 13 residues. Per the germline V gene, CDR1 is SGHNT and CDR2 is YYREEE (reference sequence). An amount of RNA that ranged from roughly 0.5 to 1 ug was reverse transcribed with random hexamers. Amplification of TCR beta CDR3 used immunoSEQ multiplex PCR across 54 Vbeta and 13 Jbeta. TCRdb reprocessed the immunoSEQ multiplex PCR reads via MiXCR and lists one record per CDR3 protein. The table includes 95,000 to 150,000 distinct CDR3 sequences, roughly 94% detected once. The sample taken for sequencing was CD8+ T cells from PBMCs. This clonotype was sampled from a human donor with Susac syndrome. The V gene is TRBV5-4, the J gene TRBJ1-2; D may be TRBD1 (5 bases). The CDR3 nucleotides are TGTGCCAGCAGCTTCACAGGCACCTATGGCTACACCTTC. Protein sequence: CASSFTGTYGYTF.